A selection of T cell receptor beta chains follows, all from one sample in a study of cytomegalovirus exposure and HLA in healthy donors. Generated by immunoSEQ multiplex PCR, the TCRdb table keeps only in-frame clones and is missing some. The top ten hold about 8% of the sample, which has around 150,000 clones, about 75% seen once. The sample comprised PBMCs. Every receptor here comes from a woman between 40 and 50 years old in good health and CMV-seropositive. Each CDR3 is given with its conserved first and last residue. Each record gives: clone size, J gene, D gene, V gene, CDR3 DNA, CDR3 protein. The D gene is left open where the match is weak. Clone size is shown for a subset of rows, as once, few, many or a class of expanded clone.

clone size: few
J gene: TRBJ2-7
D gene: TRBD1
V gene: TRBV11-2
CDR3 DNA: TGTGCCAGCAGCTTAGAAACCGGGACAGGGTTATCCTACGAGCAGTACTTC
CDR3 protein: CASSLETGTGLSYEQYF

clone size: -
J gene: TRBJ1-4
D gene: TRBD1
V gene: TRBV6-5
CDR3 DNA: TGTGCCAGCAGTTCGCAACCGGGACAGGGCGAAAAACTGTTTTTT
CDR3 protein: CASSSQPGQGEKLFF

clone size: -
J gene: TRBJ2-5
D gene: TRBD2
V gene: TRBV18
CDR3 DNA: TGTGCCAGCTCACCACCCCAGCGGGACGGTAAAGAGACCCAGTACTTC
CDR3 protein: CASSPPQRDGKETQYF

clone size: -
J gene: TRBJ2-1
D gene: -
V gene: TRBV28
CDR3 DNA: TGTGCCAGCAGTCCCGCGGAAACTAGCTCCTACAATGAGCAGTTCTTC
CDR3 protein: CASSPAETSSYNEQFF

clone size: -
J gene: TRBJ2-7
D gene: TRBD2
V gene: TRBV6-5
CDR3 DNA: TGTGCCAGCAGTTACGGACTAGCGGGAGGGCCGACGTACTTC
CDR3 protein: CASSYGLAGGPTYF

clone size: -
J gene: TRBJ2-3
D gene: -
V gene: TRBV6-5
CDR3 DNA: TGTGCCAGCAGTTACTCACAGACAGGATCCACAGATACGCAGTATTTT
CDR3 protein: CASSYSQTGSTDTQYF

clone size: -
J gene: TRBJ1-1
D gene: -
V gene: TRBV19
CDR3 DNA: TGTGCCAGTAGTGAGGTGCCCAGGGCTATGAACACTGAAGCTTTCTTT
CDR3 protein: CASSEVPRAMNTEAFF

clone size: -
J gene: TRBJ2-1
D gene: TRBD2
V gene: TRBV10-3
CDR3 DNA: TGTGCCATCAGTGAGTCTAGCGGGAGGCCTAGCTCCTACAATGAGCAGTTCTTC
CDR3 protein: CAISESSGRPSSYNEQFF

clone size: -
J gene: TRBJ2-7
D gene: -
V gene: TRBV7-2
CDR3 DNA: TGTGCCAGCAGCTTAGTTTTCGGTGATTCTTTGTACGAGCAGTACTTC
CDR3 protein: CASSLVFGDSLYEQYF

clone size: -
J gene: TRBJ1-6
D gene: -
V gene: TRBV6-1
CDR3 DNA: TGTGCCAGCAGTGAAGGACAGCATCATTCACCCCTCCACTTT
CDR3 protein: CASSEGQHHSPLHF

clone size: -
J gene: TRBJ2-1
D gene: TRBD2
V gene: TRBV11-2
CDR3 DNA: TGTGCCAGCAGCCAAACTAGCGGGATGTTGAATGAGCAGTTCTTC
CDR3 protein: CASSQTSGMLNEQFF

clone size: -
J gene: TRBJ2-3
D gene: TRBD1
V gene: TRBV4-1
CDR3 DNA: TGCGCCAGCAGCCAAGATTGGGACAGGGGGCGCCAAGATACGCAGTATTTT
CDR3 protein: CASSQDWDRGRQDTQYF

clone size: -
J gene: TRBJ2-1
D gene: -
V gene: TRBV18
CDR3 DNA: TGTGCCAGCTCTGGGCTGCGGGACTCAGAGCAGTTCTTC
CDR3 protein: CASSGLRDSEQFF

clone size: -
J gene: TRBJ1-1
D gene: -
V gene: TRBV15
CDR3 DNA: TGTGCCACCAGCATGAGAACCGGGATAAACACTGAAGCTTTCTTT
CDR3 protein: CATSMRTGINTEAFF

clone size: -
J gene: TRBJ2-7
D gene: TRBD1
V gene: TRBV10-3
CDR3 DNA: TGTGCCACTGCAGGGACAGGGGTCCACGAGCAGTACTTC
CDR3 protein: CATAGTGVHEQYF

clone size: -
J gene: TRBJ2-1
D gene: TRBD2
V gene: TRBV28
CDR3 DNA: TGTGCCAGCAGTTTAATAAGGGAGGGTCAGTTCTTC
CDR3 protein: CASSLIREGQFF

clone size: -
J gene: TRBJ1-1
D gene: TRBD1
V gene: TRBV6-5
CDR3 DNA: TGTGCCAGCAACCGCCCCTCAGGGGGCAGCACTGAAGCTTTCTTT
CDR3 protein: CASNRPSGGSTEAFF

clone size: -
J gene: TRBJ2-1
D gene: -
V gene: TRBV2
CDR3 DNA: TGTGCCAGCAGTGAAGCGACAGGTTCTTTTTACAATGAGCAGTTCTTC
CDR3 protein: CASSEATGSFYNEQFF

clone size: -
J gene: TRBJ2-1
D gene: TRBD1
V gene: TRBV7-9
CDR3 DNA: TGTGCCAGCAGCTTAACCGGGACAGCCAATAATAATGAGCAGTTCTTC
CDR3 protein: CASSLTGTANNNEQFF

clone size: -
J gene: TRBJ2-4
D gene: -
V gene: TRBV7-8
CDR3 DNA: TGTGCCAGCAGCCAGAGGGCGTTGGTCAAAAACATTCAGTACTTC
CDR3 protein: CASSQRALVKNIQYF

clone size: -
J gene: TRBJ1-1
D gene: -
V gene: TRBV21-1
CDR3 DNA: TGTGCCAGCAGCAGTTCGACAGGGGGCTTGAACACTGAAGCTTTCTTT
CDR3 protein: CASSSSTGGLNTEAFF

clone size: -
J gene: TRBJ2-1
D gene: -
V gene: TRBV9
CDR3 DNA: TGTGCCAGCAGCGTTGGCGGCCAATCCTACAATGAGCAGTTCTTC
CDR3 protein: CASSVGGQSYNEQFF

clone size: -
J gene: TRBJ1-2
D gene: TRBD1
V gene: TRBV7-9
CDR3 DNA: TGTGCCAGCAGAGGGACAGTCTATGGCTACACCTTC
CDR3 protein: CASRGTVYGYTF

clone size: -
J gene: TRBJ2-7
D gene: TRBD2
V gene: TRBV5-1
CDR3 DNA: TGCGCCAGCAGCTTGGTCGGGGGGGGGTTTGAGGGCGAGCAGTACTTC
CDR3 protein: CASSLVGGGFEGEQYF

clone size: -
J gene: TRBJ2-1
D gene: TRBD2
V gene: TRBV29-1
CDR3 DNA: TGCAGCGTCAACATTCCGGGACTAGCCAGCGATGAGCAGTTCTTC
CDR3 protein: CSVNIPGLASDEQFF

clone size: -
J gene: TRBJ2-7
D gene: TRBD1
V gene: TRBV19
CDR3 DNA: TGTGCCAGTAGCGAGGGACAGGGTCCCTACGAGCAGTACTTC
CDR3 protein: CASSEGQGPYEQYF

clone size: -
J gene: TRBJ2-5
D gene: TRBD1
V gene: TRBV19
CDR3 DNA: TGTGCCAGTAGTACTGCCAGTACAGGGGGCCAAGAGACCCAGTACTTC
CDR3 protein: CASSTASTGGQETQYF

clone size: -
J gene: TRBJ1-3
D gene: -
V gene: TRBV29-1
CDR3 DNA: TGCAGCGTTGAAGATCCAGGGGCTCATGGAAACACCATATATTTT
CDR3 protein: CSVEDPGAHGNTIYF

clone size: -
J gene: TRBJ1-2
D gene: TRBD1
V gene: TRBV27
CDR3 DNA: TGTGCCAGCAGACACCCCCCGGGACAGGCCCTCAACTATGGCTACACCTTC
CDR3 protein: CASRHPPGQALNYGYTF